What follows are 16 T cell receptor beta chains derived from one specimen sequenced in a study of T cell responses to AZD1222 COVID-19 vaccine. TCRdb's copy holds only in-frame clones and misses some; the assay was immunoSEQ multiplex PCR. The sample yields about 86,000 clones, roughly 90% seen once. The sample was peripheral blood, taken 28 days after the second AZD1222 dose. The source of these receptors is an adult who received the AZD1222 COVID-19 vaccine.

The chain uses TRBV14 and TRBJ2-5, with a weak D call TRBD1 (5 bases). The CDR3 length is 15 residues. Germline assignment: CDR1 SGHDN and CDR2 FVKESK. With 2 bases removed from V and 2 bases from J, the gap between germline ends came to 12 bases. The CDR3 region is CASSQHVTEQETQYF. In DNA, the CDR3 is TGTGCCAGCAGCCAACATGTGACAGAACAAGAGACCCAGTACTTC.

This chain uses TRBV7-9 with TRBJ1-5, with D hard to call. V was cut by 5 bases and J by 5 bases, with 7 bases left in between. The CDR3 extends over 12 amino acids. CDR1 and CDR2 (germline): SEHNR, FQNEAQ (reference sequence). The CDR3: CASSRQDQPQHF. The CDR3 DNA is TGTGCCAGCAGCCGCCAAGATCAGCCCCAGCATTTT.

V and J are TRBV28 and TRBJ1-1; possibly TRBD1 for D (6 bases). Germline CDR1 reads MDHEN; CDR2 reads SYDVKM. The V end lost 7 bases, the J end lost 5 bases, and 20 bases lay between the germline ends. The CDR3 spans 15 residues. The CDR3 loop reads CASTLPGQSQTEAFF. CDR3 coding DNA: TGTGCCAGCACCCTCCCTGGACAGTCTCAAACTGAAGCTTTCTTT.

The V call is TRBV2, the J call TRBJ2-1; TRBD2 agrees at 11 bases. The J segment lost 10 bases and the V segment lost 1 base, leaving 6 bases of the junction unmatched. The CDR3 runs to 15 residues. Per germline, CDR1 SNHLY and CDR2 FYNNEI. The CDR3 is CASSEELAGVGEQFF. In nucleotides, the CDR3 is TGTGCCAGCAGTGAAGAACTAGCGGGAGTGGGGGAGCAGTTCTTC.

The V call is TRBV5-4, the J call TRBJ1-6; D is undetermined. Trimming took 0 bases from V and 10 from J, leaving 14 bases between them. Germline-derived CDR1 and CDR2 are SGHNT and YYREEE (reference sequence). This CDR3 comprises 15 residues. The CDR3 loop is CASSLAPGERSPLHF. For the CDR3, the DNA is TGTGCCAGCAGCTTGGCCCCTGGCGAGAGATCACCCCTCCACTTT.

This sequence joins TRBV9 and TRBJ1-2; D uncertain. The V gene's germline CDR1 is SGDLS and CDR2 YYNGEE. The CDR3 sequence is 14 residues long. Trimming took 4 bases from V and 4 from J, leaving 14 bases between them. The chain's CDR3 is CASSPGSSLYGYTF. The CDR3 nucleotides read TGTGCCAGCAGCCCCGGGTCGTCGCTCTATGGCTACACCTTC.

The chain carries TRBV18 and TRBJ1-3; unclear D gene. From germline, CDR1 is KGHSH and CDR2 LQKENI. The V and J ends lost 3 bases and 0 bases respectively, with 12 bases between them. The CDR3 runs to 16 residues. The CDR3 DNA sequence: TGTGCCAGCTCACCCCCCGGGTTATACTCTGGAAACACCATATATTTT. Protein product: CASSPPGLYSGNTIYF.

For this clone: This specimen includes other DNA sequences encoding the same CDR3. The chain joins TRBV14 to TRBJ1-1; tentatively, D is TRBD1 (5 bases). This CDR3 has 13 amino acids. Trimming took off 0 bases at V and 7 bases at J, with 9 bases between the two ends. Germline V gene lookup returns CDR1 SGHDN and CDR2 FVKESK. Here the CDR3 reads CASSQETGSEAFF. DNA for the CDR3: TGTGCCAGCAGCCAAGAAACAGGAAGTGAAGCTTTCTTT.

The chain carries TRBV19 and TRBJ2-5; 9 nucleotides agree with TRBD1. The CDR3 is made up of 15 amino acids. Trimming at V came to 7 bases and at J to 3 bases, leaving 9 bases not matched to a gene. From germline, CDR1 is LNHDA and CDR2 SQIVND (reference sequence). The chain's CDR3 is CASKIRDRDKETQYF. The CDR3, as DNA: TGTGCCAGTAAGATCCGGGACAGGGATAAAGAGACCCAGTACTTC. Combining the CDR3 with reference TRBV19 and TRBJ2-5 gives the whole variable domain DGGITQSPKYLFRKEGQNVTLSCEQNLNHDAMYWYRQDPGQGLRLIYYSQIVNDFQKGDIAEGYSVSREKKESFPLTVTSAQKNPTAFYLCASKIRDRDKETQYFGPGTRLLVL.

The chain carries TRBV6-2 or TRBV6-3 and TRBJ2-2; TRBD2 matches at 7 bases. CDR1 MNHEY and CDR2 SVGEGT come from the germline V gene. The junction had 4 bases not matched to a gene; V was cut back by 0 bases and J by 0 bases. This CDR3 is built from 17 residues. Here the CDR3 DNA reads TGTGCCAGCAGTTACTCAGCGGGACGGGCGAACACCGGGGAGCTGTTTTTT. This codes for CASSYSAGRANTGELFF.

The chain links TRBV5-1 to TRBJ1-1; D is uncertain. CDR3 size: 13 residues. Trimming shortened V by 4 bases and J by 1 base, and 8 bases separated the two germline ends. Germline V gives CDR1 SGHRS, CDR2 YFSETQ. The CDR3 sequence: CASSDPKNTEAFF. The CDR3 DNA reads as TGCGCCAGCAGCGATCCCAAGAACACTGAAGCTTTCTTT.

This chain connects TRBV20-1 to TRBJ2-4; a possible D gene is TRBD2 (6 bases). The CDR3 has 15 amino acids. The V end lost 4 bases, the J end lost 0 bases, and 13 bases lay between the germline ends. Germline V lookup: CDR1 DFQATT, CDR2 SNEGSKA (reference sequence). CDR3: CSATDGTLAKNIQYF. The CDR3 nucleotides read TGCAGTGCTACTGACGGGACTCTAGCCAAAAACATTCAGTACTTC.

J is TRBJ1-3 and V is TRBV5-4; the D is unclear. CDR3 length equals 11 residues. The germline V and J ends were trimmed by 5 bases and 4 bases, with 4 bases remaining between them. Germline V CDR1 and CDR2: SGHNT, YYREEE (reference sequence). CDR3 nucleotides: TGTGCCAGCAGTACCGGAAACACCATATATTTT. It translates to CASSTGNTIYF.

The rearrangement uses TRBV9 and TRBJ1-2; 7 nucleotides match TRBD1. Unmatched junction bases numbered 1, after V lost 6 bases and J lost 5 bases. Germline values: CDR1 SGDLS, CDR2 YYNGEE. The CDR3 is 11 residues long. The CDR3 DNA follows: TGTGCCAGCACAGGGGGTTATGGCTACACCTTC. It translates to CASTGGYGYTF.

The chain uses TRBV29-1 and TRBJ1-1; 7 nucleotides align to TRBD1. CDR3 length: 12 residues. Trimming took 5 bases from V and 4 from J; bases not matched to a gene: 4. The germline V gene encodes CDR1 SQVTM and CDR2 ANQGSEA. In nucleotides, the CDR3 is TGCAGCGTTAACAGGGGTGGCACTGAAGCTTTCTTT. It specifies CSVNRGGTEAFF.

This rearrangement joins TRBV19 to TRBJ1-4, with D perhaps matching TRBD1 (6 bases). The germline V and J ends were trimmed by 6 bases and 0 bases, with 11 bases remaining between them. The CDR3 is made up of 15 amino acids. The germline V gene encodes CDR1 LNHDA and CDR2 SQIVND (reference sequence). CDR3 region: CASSTGISTNEKLFF. DNA of the CDR3: TGTGCCAGTAGCACAGGGATTTCAACTAATGAAAAACTGTTTTTT. Supplemented by reference TRBV19 and TRBJ1-4, the full variable domain reads DGGITQSPKYLFRKEGQNVTLSCEQNLNHDAMYWYRQDPGQGLRLIYYSQIVNDFQKGDIAEGYSVSREKKESFPLTVTSAQKNPTAFYLCASSTGISTNEKLFFGSGTQLSVL.